This entry is about one T cell receptor beta chain. This entry comes from a study of cytomegalovirus exposure and HLA in healthy donors. In the study overall: T cells numbering about 179 million yielded 90 million to 140 million unique TCR beta sequences in an earlier analysis.

Primers: 60 Vbeta forward and 13 Jbeta reverse. Generated by immunoSEQ multiplex PCR, the TCRdb table keeps only in-frame clones and is missing some. Of about 140,000 clones in the sample, roughly three quarters were seen once. The CDR3 loop spans 17 amino acids. This receptor was identified in a woman in her forties or fifties in good health and CMV-seronegative. What was sequenced was PBMCs. The genes are TRBV21-1 and TRBJ1-1; TRBD1 is taken as the D call from the table, unchecked against the DNA. TRBV21-1 is described as a pseudogene. The DNA for the CDR3 is TGTGCCAGCAGCTCCCAGACCCACCAGGTACGGAACACTGAAGCTTTCTTT. Its protein product is CASSSQTHQVRNTEAFF.